This TCR beta chain was documented in a study of monozygotic twins with inflammatory bowel disease (dated by TCRdb to between 2018 and 2021). Regarding the research as a whole: The full study comprised 28 monozygotic twin pairs: nine German pairs (four IBD-concordant, five IBD-discordant) and 19 IBD-discordant Danish pairs. Each individual had, on average, about 151 000 unique TCRalpha sequences and 181 000 unique TCRbeta sequences available for analysis. Disease-associated traits were sought mainly through comparisons between IBD patients and their genetically identical healthy co-twins within discordant pairs. Results and caveats for the whole study, not just this receptor: Repertoire similarity did not differ between concordant and discordant twins, possibly due to limited statistical power. Compared with healthy twins, IBD patients shared fewer clonotypes with other individuals, and the difference was most pronounced in patients with signs of disease activity. TCRbeta repertoire diversity, by inverse Simpson index, was decreased in IBD patients compared with their healthy co-twins. The results gave no support for a single strong signal or clonotype linked to IBD. Because patients were on differing immunosuppressive treatments, the repertoires may have picked up extra background noise and inter-individual variability. Different T cell subtypes could not be distinguished in the analysis.

A roughly 2.5 ml peripheral blood sample was drawn into PAXgene tubes per donor and stored at -80°C. Total RNA was isolated from whole blood with the PAXgene blood miRNA kit on an automated QIAcube, without T cell sorting. Peripheral blood from monozygotic twin pairs concordant or discordant for inflammatory bowel disease was subjected to deep TCRalpha and TCRbeta repertoire profiling with unique molecular barcoding. Smoking habits were recorded for all twin pairs, with individuals classified as current, former or never smokers. Reading from cysteine to phenylalanine, the CDR3 counts 17 amino acids. There is no recorded DNA. CDR1 and CDR2 are drawn from the germline V gene: SGHRS, YFSETQ. With respect to this clonotype: Its antigen target is currently unknown.

Libraries were constructed by 5' RACE. Each TCR library was prepared from around 3,400 ng of total RNA. cDNA was synthesized with SMARTScribe reverse transcriptase in eight separate reactions per sample. During cDNA synthesis, template switching was used to introduce unique molecular identifiers that contained a 6-nucleotide sample barcode. Amplification of TCRalpha and TCRbeta cDNA involved two nested PCRs of around 16 and 10 cycles, and each PCR was followed by bead purification. Before amplification, the cDNA was both treated with uracil DNA-glycosylase and purified with the QIAquick PCR purification kit. The second PCR was the step at which Illumina TruSeq-compatible adapters and sample-specific barcodes were added. Library quality and concentration were checked on TapeStation and Qubit, and libraries were pooled at around 5 ng each. Pooled libraries were sequenced on an Illumina HiSeq2500 single-index Rapid Run with 2 x 100 bp reads and custom sequencing primers. The paper's processing steps were these. MiGEC version 1.2.6 was used for UMI-based consensus assembly, which corrected PCR and sequencing errors. MiXCR version 2.1.1 was used for V(D)J alignment, clonotype assembly and CDR3 extraction. To normalise gene usage, clonotype sharing and MAIT/NKT TCR abundance, the analysis used the top 1000, 10 000 and 20 000 clonotypes per sample. Diversity was computed as the inverse Simpson index with the vegan R package after downsampling to 27 000 UMIs. Paired Mann-Whitney U tests on discordant twin pairs were used, with Benjamini-Hochberg multiple-testing correction. TCRdb reanalyzed the reads, keeping one entry per CDR3 protein sequence and omitting DNA. TCRdb assigned the V and J calls; the authors' analysis was not used. The sample's table lists a count of approximately 390,000 distinct CDR3 sequences. Approximately 2.3% of the sample comes from the top ten.

The specimen sequenced was blood. The chain links TRBV5-1 with TRBJ2-7; TCRdb indicates TRBD1, and absent DNA this call remains unverified. This clonotype was obtained from a human donor with ulcerative colitis or Crohn's disease, or a healthy co-twin of an affected twin (not recorded which). The CDR3 region has the sequence CASSNPLEITSSYEQYF.